This passage covers 18 T cell receptor beta chains from one sample sequenced in a study of tumor-infiltrating lymphocytes in primary liver carcinoma. In addition to blood RNA drawn from unsorted whole blood, germline DNA was extracted. A primer in the constant region served to generate TCR beta cDNA from roughly 520 ng of total RNA. Researchers made the TCR beta libraries by running three nested multiplex PCR rounds with slightly modified ARM-PCR. The first two PCR rounds used TRBV1-TRBV30 primers with a Cbeta primer, about 9 cycles each. One entry per CDR3 protein, called by TCRdb with MiXCR from the multiplex PCR reads. The profile shows hundreds of thousands of distinct CDR3 sequences, approximately 65% of them singletons. Sequenced: peripheral blood. These receptors all come from a man aged 35-49 years with primary liver carcinoma and hepatitis B virus infection.

For this clonotype: The conserved final phenylalanine or tryptophan is absent from the CDR3, which likely points to a read error. V and J are TRBV6-1 and TRBJ2-5, with TRBD2 identical over 7 bases. The CDR3 is made up of 16 amino acids. Trimming cost V 0 bases and J 5 bases; bases outside gene matches: 9. Germline CDR1 is MNHNS and CDR2 is SASEGT. CDR3 nucleotide sequence: TGTGCCAGCAGTGAAGCTAGTGGGAGGGCTCGGGAGACCCAGTACATC. Residues: CASSEASGRARETQYI.

This chain joins TRBV14 and TRBJ2-7; 10 nucleotides align to TRBD1. This CDR3 region has 17 residues. The germline V gene encodes CDR1 SGHDN and CDR2 FVKESK. V lost 4 bases, J lost 7 bases, and 16 bases stayed unmatched. CDR3 DNA: TGTGCCAGCAGCCCCCGAACCAGTGGGACAGGGGTGTGGGAGCAGTACTTC. Translating it yields CASSPRTSGTGVWEQYF.

This clonotype was picked up many times. This sequence joins TRBV10-3 and TRBJ2-7; tentatively, D is TRBD1 (6 bases). The germline V and J ends were trimmed by 0 bases and 0 bases, with 15 bases remaining between them. Per germline, CDR1 ENHRY and CDR2 SYGVKD. The CDR3 has 17 residues. The DNA of the CDR3 is TGTGCCATCAGTGAGTCGCGTGGGGGCCCGAGCTCCTACGAGCAGTACTTC. It specifies CAISESRGGPSSYEQYF.

On this clonotype itself: A much bigger clone sits one base away, suggesting this may be a read error. V gene TRBV5-6 combines with J gene TRBJ2-3, with 11 bases identical to TRBD2. Germline values: CDR1 SGHDT, CDR2 YYEEEE. V shed 0 bases and J 10 bases; nucleotides not matched to a gene: 7. This CDR3 region has 15 residues. The CDR3, as DNA: TGTGCCAGCAGCTTGGCTGTGGGACTAGCGGATGCGCAGTATTTT. Translating it yields CASSLAVGLADAQYF.

As for this clonotype: One base away lies a much larger clone, so this may be a sequencing read error. The chain links TRBV12-3 or TRBV12-4 to TRBJ1-3; D call uncertain. The CDR3 extends over 16 amino acids. CDR3 region: CASSLARGSSENTIYF. The CDR3 bases are TGTGCCAGCAGTTTAGCGCGCGGGAGCTCTGAAAACACCATATATTTT.

As for this clonotype: The CDR3 carries no conserved terminal phenylalanine or tryptophan, so it likely arises from a read error. CDR3 sequence: CASSPRRQGSAKNTEAFL. Written as DNA, the CDR3 is TGTGCCAGCAGTCCGAGACGACAGGGGTCAGCAAAAAACACTGAAGCTTTCCTT. The chain carries TRBV6-5 and TRBJ1-1, with 8 bases that match TRBD1. From germline, CDR1 is MNHEY and CDR2 SVGAGI. Trimming cost V 5 bases and J 2 bases; bases outside gene matches: 16. The CDR3 length is 18 residues.

Regarding this clonotype: A read error may produce the germline difference seen at one junction end. CDR3 in DNA: TGTGCCAGCAGTTTTGGGAACGCCGGGGAGCTGTTTTTT. Its translation: CASSFGNAGELFF. The genes are TRBV12-3 or TRBV12-4 and TRBJ2-2; D is ambiguous. The CDR3 has 13 residues.

Regarding this clonotype: A read error may account for a junction end that differs from germline. The CDR3 spells CSSSLREYNEQLF. The CDR3 nucleotides are TGTTCCAGCAGCCTCCGGGAGTACAATGAGCAGCTCTTC. The rearrangement joins TRBV11-2 to TRBJ2-1; a weak D match, TRBD2 (6 bases). Germline V lookup: CDR1 SGHAT, CDR2 FQNNGV. This CDR3 has 13 amino acids. Full variable domain (outside the CDR3, taken from reference TRBV11-2 and TRBJ2-1): EAGVAQSPRYKIIEKRQSVAFWCNPISGHATLYWYQQILGQGPKLLIQFQNNGVVDDSQLPKDRFSAERLKGVDSTLKIQPAKLEDSAVYLCSSSLREYNEQLFGPGTRLTVL.

About this clonotype itself: This may be a read error: a much more frequent sequence differs by one nucleotide. The CDR3 does not end in the conserved phenylalanine or tryptophan, so this is likely a read error. The chain employs TRBV6-1 and TRBJ2-7; TRBD2 aligns across 9 bases. This CDR3 has 15 residues. Germline CDR1 MNHNS, CDR2 SASEGT. V lost 5 bases, J lost 1 base, and 6 bases stayed unmatched. The CDR3 here is CASSPTSGPSYEQYL. The CDR3 DNA follows: TGTGCCAGCAGTCCTACTAGCGGGCCTTCCTACGAGCAGTACCTC.

A single count supports this clonotype. V and J are TRBV10-3 and TRBJ2-7; TRBD2 matches at 8 bases. V gave up 10 bases and J gave up 0 bases; unmatched junction bases: 8. CDR1 is ENHRY and CDR2 is SYGVKD in the germline V gene. The CDR3 loop spans 14 amino acids. The CDR3 is CATTRSGSSYEQYF. CDR3 coding DNA: TGTGCCACCACCCGGAGCGGGAGCTCCTACGAGCAGTACTTC.

The table lists this clonotype with many counts. J is TRBJ2-7 and V is TRBV6-6; 7 bases align to TRBD2. J lost 2 bases, V lost 4 bases, and 5 bases had no gene match. Germline V CDR1 and CDR2: MNHNY, SVGAGI (reference sequence). This CDR3 is built from 14 residues. CDR3 residues: CASSSGGSAYEQYF. The CDR3 region has the DNA TGTGCCAGCAGTTCTGGCGGGAGTGCCTACGAGCAGTACTTC.

The chain is built from TRBV6-5 and TRBJ2-7; the D gene is possibly TRBD1 (5 bases). The CDR3 runs 15 residues. Per germline, CDR1 MNHEY and CDR2 SVGAGI. For the CDR3, the DNA is TGTGTCAGCAGTTACTCGCCCCAGGGTGGCTACGAGCAGTACGTC. Amino acid sequence: CVSSYSPQGGYEQYV.

Concerning this clonotype: One end of the junction varies from germline; a read error may be responsible. J is TRBJ2-3 and V is TRBV11-1, with 13 bases fitting TRBD2. Germline lookup yields CDR1 SGHAT and CDR2 FQDESV (reference sequence). The length of the CDR3 is 15 residues. The CDR3 DNA reads TGTGCCGGCAGCTTAGGACTAGCGGGAGCGGATACGCAGTATTTT. This codes for CAGSLGLAGADTQYF.

Comment on this clonotype: A read error may account for a junction end that differs from germline. The V call is TRBV7-9, the J call TRBJ2-3, with D possibly being TRBD2 (6 bases). The CDR3 totals 13 residues. From germline, CDR1 is SEHNR and CDR2 FQNEAQ (reference sequence). DNA of the CDR3: TGTGCCGGCAGCTTAGCGGCGTCAGATACGCAGTATTTT. Translated, it gives CAGSLAASDTQYF. The full variable domain, in which reference TRBV7-9 and TRBJ2-3 provide the parts outside the CDR3, is DTGVSQNPRHKITKRGQNVTFRCDPISEHNRLYWYRQTLGQGPEFLTYFQNEAQLEKSRLLSDRFSAERPKGSFSTLEIQRTEQGDSAMYLCAGSLAASDTQYFGPGTRLTVL.

With regard to this clonotype: Just one base apart from a much larger clone, this may be a read error. This rearrangement joins TRBV11-2 to TRBJ2-1; 8 positions agree with TRBD2. Looked up from germline, CDR1 is SGHAT and CDR2 is FQNNGV. This CDR3 spans 11 amino acids. CDR3 coding DNA: TGTGCCAGCAACTTAGCGGGGCCGCTGTCCTTC. Amino acid sequence: CASNLAGPLSF.

A remark on this clonotype: This may be a read error, as it is one base from a much larger clone. The gene calls are TRBV6-2 or TRBV6-3 and TRBJ2-1; D might be TRBD1 or TRBD2, each matching 5 bases. Germline CDR1 is MNHEY and CDR2 is SVGEGT. The CDR3 is 10 amino acids. The chain's CDR3 is CGSRDLEQFF. The CDR3 DNA sequence: TGTGGCAGCAGGGACCTGGAGCAGTTCTTC.

The chain employs TRBV6-1 and TRBJ1-2; D is unresolved. This CDR3 is 11 amino acids long. V shed 10 bases and J shed 1 base, with 7 bases lying between them. CDR1 MNHNS and CDR2 SASEGT come from the germline V gene. CDR3 residues: CANISNYGYTF. CDR3 coding DNA: TGTGCCAACATCAGTAACTATGGCTACACCTTC.

A remark on this clonotype: Possible read error: a much larger clone is one base away. V usage is TRBV10-3 and J usage is TRBJ1-1; D is ambiguous. The germline gives CDR1 ENHRY, CDR2 SYGVKD. CDR3 length: 14 residues. V was pared by 8 bases and J by 5 bases, with 18 bases between. The CDR3, as DNA: TGTGCCATCTGTGGAGGCCTGGCGGGGACTGAAGCTTTCTTT. This codes for CAICGGLAGTEAFF.